This T cell receptor (beta chain) came from a study of a mutant IDH1 vaccine in newly diagnosed glioma. On this clone: Its antigen is still unknown.

TCRdb's table, derived via immunoSEQ multiplex PCR, lists solely in-frame clones and lacks some. The sample includes about 33,000 clones, around 87% of them seen just once. Time point given: week 23, last vaccination. Every single dose of the vaccine, 300 ug of mutant IDH1 20-mer peptide, came with topical imiquimod. Per the germline V gene, CDR1 is SGHRS and CDR2 is YFSETQ. V dropped 3 bases and J dropped 4; count of bases not matched to a gene: 13. The CDR3 has 17 amino acids. The source is a man aged 35 to 55 with glioma. Sequencing used PBMCs, obtained from a glioma patient whose treatment included an IDH1 peptide vaccine. The chain links TRBV5-1 to TRBJ2-7; the match to TRBD1 covers 10 bases. CDR3 in DNA: TGCGCCAGCAGCTCCGTTACCGGGACAGGGGTTTTGTACGAGCAGTACTTC. Encoded protein: CASSSVTGTGVLYEQYF.